This T cell receptor (beta chain) was profiled in a study of technical replicates of blood from a handful of donors. Some clones are missing from TCRdb's copy, which holds only in-frame ones; the method was immunoSEQ multiplex PCR. The profile covers 70,000 to 85,000 clones, with roughly 92% appearing a single time and over 0.3% taken by the ten largest. The ends lost 7 bases at V and 3 bases at J; junction bases unmatched: 10. Germline CDR1 reads WSHSY; CDR2 reads SAAADI. CDR3 size: 15 residues. Sequences were obtained from T cells isolated from PBMCs. The chain joins TRBV10-2 to TRBJ2-3; TRBD2 aligns across 7 bases. This clonotype originated in a human donor in good health. CDR3 coding DNA: TGCGCCAGCAAGGATACGGGAGGCGGGACAGATACGCAGTATTTT. It encodes CASKDTGGGTDTQYF.